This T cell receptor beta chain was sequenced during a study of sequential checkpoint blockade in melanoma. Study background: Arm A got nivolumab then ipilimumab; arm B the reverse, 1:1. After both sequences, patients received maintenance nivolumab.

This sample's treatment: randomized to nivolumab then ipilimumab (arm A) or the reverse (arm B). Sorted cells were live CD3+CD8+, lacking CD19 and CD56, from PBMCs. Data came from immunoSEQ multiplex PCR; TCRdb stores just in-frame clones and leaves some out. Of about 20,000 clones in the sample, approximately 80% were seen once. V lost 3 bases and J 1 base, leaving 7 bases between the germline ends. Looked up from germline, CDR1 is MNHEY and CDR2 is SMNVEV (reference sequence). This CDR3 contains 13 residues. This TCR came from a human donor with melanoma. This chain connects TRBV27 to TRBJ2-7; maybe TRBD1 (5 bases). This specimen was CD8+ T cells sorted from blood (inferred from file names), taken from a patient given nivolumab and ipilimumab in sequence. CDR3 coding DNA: TGTGCCAGCAGTTTGGGGCCTTCCTACGAGCAGTACTTC. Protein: CASSLGPSYEQYF.